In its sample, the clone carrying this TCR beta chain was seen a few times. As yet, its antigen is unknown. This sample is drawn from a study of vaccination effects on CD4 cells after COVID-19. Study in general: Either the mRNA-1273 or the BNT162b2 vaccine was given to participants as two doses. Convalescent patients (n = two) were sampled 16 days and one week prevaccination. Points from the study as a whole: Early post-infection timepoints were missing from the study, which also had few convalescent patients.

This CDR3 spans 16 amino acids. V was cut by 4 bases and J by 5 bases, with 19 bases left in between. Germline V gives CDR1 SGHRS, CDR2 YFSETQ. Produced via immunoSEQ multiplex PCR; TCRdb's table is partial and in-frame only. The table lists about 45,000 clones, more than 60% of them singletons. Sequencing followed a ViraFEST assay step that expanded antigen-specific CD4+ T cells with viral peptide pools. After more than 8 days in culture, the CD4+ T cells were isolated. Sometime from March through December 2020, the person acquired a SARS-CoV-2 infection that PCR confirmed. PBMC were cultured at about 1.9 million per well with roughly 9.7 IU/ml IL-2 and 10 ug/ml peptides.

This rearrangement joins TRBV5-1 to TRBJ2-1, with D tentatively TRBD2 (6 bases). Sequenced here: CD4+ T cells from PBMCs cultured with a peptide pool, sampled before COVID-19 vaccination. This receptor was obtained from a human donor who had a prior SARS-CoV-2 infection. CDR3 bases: TGCGCCAGCAGCACTGGCCCGGAGGGCGCCCACAATGAGCAGTTCTTC. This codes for CASSTGPEGAHNEQFF.